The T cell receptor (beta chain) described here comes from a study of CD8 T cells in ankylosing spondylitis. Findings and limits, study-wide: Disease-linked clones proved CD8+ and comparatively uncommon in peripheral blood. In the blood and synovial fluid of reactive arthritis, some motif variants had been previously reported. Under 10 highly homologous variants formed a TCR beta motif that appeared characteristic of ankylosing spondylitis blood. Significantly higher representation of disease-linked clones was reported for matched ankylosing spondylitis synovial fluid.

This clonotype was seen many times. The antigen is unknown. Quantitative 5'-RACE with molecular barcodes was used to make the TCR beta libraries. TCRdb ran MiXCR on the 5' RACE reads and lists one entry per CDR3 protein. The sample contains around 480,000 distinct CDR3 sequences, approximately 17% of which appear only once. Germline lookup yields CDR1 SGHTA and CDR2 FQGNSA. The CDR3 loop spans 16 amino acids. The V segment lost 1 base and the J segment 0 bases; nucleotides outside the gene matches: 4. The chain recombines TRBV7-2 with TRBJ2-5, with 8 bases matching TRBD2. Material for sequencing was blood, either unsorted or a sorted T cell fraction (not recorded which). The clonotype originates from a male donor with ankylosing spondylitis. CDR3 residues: CASSLGGGPHQETQYF. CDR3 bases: TGTGCCAGCAGCTTAGGCGGGGGGCCGCACCAAGAGACCCAGTACTTC.